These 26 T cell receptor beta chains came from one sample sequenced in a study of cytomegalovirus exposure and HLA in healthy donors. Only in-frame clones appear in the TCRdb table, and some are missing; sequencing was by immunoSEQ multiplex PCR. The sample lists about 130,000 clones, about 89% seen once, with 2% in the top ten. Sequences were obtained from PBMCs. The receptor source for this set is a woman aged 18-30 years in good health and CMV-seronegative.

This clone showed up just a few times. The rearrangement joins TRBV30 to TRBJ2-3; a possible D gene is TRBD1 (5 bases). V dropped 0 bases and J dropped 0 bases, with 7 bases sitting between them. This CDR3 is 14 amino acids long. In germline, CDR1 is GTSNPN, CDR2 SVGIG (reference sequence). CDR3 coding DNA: TGTGCCTGGAGTGTACACAGGAGCACAGATACGCAGTATTTT. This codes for CAWSVHRSTDTQYF.

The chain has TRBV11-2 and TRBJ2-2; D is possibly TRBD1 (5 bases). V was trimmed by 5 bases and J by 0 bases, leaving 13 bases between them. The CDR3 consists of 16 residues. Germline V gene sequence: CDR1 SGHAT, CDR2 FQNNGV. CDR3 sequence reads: CASSPRAGPNTGELFF. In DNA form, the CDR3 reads TGTGCCAGCAGCCCTAGGGCAGGGCCGAACACCGGGGAGCTGTTTTTT.

CDR3 protein: CASSLYSWGRVGTYGYTF. CDR3 nucleotides: TGTGCCAGCAGTTTATACTCTTGGGGGCGCGTGGGAACTTATGGCTACACCTTC. The chain joins TRBV28 to TRBJ1-2; TRBD1 is a possible D gene (6 bases). Trimming stripped 1 base from V and 5 bases from J, with 23 bases between. Germline loops: CDR1 MDHEN, CDR2 SYDVKM. This CDR3 is built from 18 residues.

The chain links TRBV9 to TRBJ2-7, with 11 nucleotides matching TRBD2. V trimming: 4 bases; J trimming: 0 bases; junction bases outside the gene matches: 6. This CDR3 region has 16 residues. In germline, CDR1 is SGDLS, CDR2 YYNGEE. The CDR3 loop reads CASSPGLADRSYEQYF. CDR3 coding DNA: TGTGCCAGCAGCCCGGGACTAGCGGATCGCTCCTACGAGCAGTACTTC.

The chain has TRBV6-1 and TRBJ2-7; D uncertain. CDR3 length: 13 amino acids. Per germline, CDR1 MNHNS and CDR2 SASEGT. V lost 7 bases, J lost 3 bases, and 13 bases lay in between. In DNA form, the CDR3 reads TGTGCCAGCACCAACACACTATACTACGAGCAGTACTTC. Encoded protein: CASTNTLYYEQYF.

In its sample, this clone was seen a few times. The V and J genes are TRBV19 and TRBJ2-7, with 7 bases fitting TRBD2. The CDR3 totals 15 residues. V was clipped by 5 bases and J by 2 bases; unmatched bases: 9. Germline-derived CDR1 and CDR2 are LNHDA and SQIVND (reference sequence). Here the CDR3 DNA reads TGTGCCAGTAGTTCCCCCTTCGGGAGGACCTACGAGCAGTACTTC. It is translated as CASSSPFGRTYEQYF.

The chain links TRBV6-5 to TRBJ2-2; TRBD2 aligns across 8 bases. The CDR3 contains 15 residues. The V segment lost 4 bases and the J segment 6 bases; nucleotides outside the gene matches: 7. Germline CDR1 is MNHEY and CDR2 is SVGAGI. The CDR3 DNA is TGTGCCAGCAGTTTAGCGGGGAGGGGGGCCGGGGAGCTGTTTTTT. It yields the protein CASSLAGRGAGELFF.

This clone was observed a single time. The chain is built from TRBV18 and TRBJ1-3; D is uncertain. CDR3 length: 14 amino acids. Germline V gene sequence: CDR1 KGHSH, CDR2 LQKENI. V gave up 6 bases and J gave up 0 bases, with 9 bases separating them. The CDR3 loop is CASSKQVSGNTIYF. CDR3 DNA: TGTGCCAGCTCTAAGCAAGTCTCTGGAAACACCATATATTTT.

The CDR3: CASSLDRGNYGYTF. The CDR3, as DNA: TGCGCCAGCAGCTTGGACAGGGGAAATTATGGCTACACCTTC. The chain uses TRBV5-1 and TRBJ1-2, with TRBD1 identical over 7 bases. The CDR3 consists of 14 residues. Germline trimming cut 0 bases from V and 5 bases from J; bases unmatched to any gene: 4. Germline V CDR1 and CDR2: SGHRS, YFSETQ. The variable domain in full, completed from reference TRBV5-1 and TRBJ1-2, reads KAGVTQTPRYLIKTRGQQVTLSCSPISGHRSVSWYQQTPGQGLQFLFEYFSETQRNKGNFPGRFSGRQFSNSRSEMNVSTLELGDSALYLCASSLDRGNYGYTFGSGTRLTVV.

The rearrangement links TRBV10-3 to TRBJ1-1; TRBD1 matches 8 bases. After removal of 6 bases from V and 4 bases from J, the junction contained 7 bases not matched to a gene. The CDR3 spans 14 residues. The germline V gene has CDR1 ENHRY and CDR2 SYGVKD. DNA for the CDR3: TGTGCCATCAGGACGACAGGGGCGGTCACTGAAGCTTTCTTT. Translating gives CAIRTTGAVTEAFF.

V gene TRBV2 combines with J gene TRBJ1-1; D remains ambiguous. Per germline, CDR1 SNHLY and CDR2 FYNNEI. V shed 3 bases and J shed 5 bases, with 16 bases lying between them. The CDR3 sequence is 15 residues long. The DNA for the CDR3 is TGTGCCAGCAGTGAGTCTCTGGCCGGGGAAACTGAAGCTTTCTTT. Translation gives CASSESLAGETEAFF.

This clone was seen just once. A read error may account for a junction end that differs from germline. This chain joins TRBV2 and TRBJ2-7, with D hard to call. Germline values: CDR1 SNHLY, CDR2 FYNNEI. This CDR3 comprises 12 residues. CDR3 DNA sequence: TGTGCCAGCAGGCCCGAGTCCTCCGAGCAGTACTTC. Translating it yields CASRPESSEQYF.

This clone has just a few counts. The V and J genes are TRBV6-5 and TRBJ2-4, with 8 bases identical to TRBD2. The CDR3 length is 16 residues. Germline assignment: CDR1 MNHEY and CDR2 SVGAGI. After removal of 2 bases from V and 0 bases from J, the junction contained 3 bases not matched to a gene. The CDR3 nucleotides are TGTGCCAGCAGTTACGGGCTAGCGGGAGCCAAAAACATTCAGTACTTC. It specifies CASSYGLAGAKNIQYF.

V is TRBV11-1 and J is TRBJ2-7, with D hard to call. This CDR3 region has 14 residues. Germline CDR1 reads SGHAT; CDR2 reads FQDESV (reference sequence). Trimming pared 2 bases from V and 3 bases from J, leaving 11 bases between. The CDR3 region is CASSLTGSIYEQYF. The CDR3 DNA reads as TGTGCCAGCAGCTTAACGGGTTCCATCTACGAGCAGTACTTC.

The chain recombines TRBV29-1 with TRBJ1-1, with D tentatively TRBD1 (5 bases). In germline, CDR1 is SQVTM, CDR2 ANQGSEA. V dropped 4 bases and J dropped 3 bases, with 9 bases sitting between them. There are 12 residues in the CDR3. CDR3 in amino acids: CSVVWGDTEAFF. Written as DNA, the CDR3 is TGCAGCGTTGTGTGGGGGGACACTGAAGCTTTCTTT.

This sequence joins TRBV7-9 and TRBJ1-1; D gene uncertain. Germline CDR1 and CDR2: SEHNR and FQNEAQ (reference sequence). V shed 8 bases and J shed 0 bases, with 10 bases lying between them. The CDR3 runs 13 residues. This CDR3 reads CASLSGMNTEAFF. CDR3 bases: TGTGCCAGCCTCTCGGGGATGAACACTGAAGCTTTCTTT.

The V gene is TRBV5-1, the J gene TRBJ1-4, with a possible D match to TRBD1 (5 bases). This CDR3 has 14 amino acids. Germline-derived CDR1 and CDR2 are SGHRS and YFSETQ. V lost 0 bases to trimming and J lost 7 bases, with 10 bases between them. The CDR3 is CASSLAGNGEKLFF. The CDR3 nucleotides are TGCGCCAGCAGCTTGGCAGGGAACGGTGAAAAACTGTTTTTT.

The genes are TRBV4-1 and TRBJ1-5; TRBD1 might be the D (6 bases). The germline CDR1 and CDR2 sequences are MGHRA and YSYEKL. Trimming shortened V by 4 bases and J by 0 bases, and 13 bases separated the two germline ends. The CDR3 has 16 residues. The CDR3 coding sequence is TGCGCCAGCAGCCCGGGGACAAGTGGTAGCAATCAGCCCCAGCATTTT. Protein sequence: CASSPGTSGSNQPQHF.

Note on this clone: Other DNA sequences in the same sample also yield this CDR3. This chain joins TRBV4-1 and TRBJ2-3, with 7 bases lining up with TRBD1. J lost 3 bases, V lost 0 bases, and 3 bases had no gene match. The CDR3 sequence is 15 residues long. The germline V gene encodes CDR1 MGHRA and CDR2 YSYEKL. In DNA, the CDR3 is TGCGCCAGCAGCCAAGAAGGCAGGGGGACAGATACGCAGTATTTT. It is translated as CASSQEGRGTDTQYF.

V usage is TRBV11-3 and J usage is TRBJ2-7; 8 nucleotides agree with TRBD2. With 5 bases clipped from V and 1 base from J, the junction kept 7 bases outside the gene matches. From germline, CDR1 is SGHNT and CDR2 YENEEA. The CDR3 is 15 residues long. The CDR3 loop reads CASSLTSGPSYEQYF. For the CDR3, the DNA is TGTGCCAGCAGCCTAACTAGCGGTCCTTCCTACGAGCAGTACTTC.

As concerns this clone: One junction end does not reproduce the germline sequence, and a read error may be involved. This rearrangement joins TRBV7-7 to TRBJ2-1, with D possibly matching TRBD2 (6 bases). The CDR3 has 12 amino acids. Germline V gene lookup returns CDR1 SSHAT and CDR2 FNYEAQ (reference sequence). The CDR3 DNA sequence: TGTGCTAGCAGAGGGGAGGACAATGAGCAGTTCTTC. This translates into CASRGEDNEQFF.

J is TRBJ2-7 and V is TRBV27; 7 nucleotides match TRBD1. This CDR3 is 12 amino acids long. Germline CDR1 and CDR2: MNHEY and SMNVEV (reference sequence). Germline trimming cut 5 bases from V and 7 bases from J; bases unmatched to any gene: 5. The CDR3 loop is CASSAPGGEQYF. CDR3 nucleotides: TGTGCCAGCAGTGCCCCAGGGGGAGAGCAGTACTTC.

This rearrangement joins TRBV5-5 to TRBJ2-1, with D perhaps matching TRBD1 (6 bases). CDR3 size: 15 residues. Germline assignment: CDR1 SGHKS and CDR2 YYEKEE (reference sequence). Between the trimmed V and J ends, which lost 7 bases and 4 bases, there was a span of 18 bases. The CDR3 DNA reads TGTGCCAGCGCCCCCCGGGACATTGGGTACAATGAGCAGTTCTTC. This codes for CASAPRDIGYNEQFF.

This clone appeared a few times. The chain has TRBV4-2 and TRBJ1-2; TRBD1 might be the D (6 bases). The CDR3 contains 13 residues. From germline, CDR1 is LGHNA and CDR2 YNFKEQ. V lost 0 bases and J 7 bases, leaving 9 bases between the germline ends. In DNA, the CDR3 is TGTGCCAGCAGCCAAGAACAGGGTGGTGGCTACACCTTC. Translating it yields CASSQEQGGGYTF.

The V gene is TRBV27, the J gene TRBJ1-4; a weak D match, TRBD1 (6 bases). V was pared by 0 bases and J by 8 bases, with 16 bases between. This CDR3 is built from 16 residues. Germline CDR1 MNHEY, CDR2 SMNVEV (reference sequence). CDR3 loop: CASSLSILGAREKLFF. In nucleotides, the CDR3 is TGTGCCAGCAGTTTATCGATATTGGGGGCGCGAGAAAAACTGTTTTTT.

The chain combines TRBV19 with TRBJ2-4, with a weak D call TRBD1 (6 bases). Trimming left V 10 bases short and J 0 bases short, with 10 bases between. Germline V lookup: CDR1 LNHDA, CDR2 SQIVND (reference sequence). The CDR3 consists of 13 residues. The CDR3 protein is CATEGEAKNIQYF. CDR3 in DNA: TGTGCCACCGAGGGGGAAGCCAAAAACATTCAGTACTTC.